This T cell receptor beta chain was recorded in a study of blood T cell repertoires in COVID-19. On the study more broadly: The United States, Italy and Spain supplied acute and convalescent COVID-19 samples. T cells, B-cell-depleted T cells, or PBMCs provided the cDNA or gDNA that served as material.

Original analysis: Counts of nucleated cells, estimated from reference gene primer amplification, were obtained. Profiled with immunoSEQ multiplex PCR; TCRdb holds only in-frame clones, not every one. V and J calls and clone size are as listed in that table; D and trimming were resolved from the DNA. This table holds some 170,000 clones, 87% found once. Trimming took off 2 bases at V and 3 bases at J, with 9 bases between the two ends. The CDR3 totals 14 residues. Germline V gene lookup returns CDR1 SGHRS and CDR2 YFSETQ. In this sample, this clone turned up once. The chain links TRBV5-1 to TRBJ1-5; TRBD1 might be the D (5 bases). Source material: peripheral blood. The TCR sequence derives from a woman aged 45-65 years with acute or convalescent COVID-19. In DNA form, the CDR3 reads TGCGCCAGCAGCTTTTTAGGGGACAATCAGCCCCAGCATTTT. Protein: CASSFLGDNQPQHF.